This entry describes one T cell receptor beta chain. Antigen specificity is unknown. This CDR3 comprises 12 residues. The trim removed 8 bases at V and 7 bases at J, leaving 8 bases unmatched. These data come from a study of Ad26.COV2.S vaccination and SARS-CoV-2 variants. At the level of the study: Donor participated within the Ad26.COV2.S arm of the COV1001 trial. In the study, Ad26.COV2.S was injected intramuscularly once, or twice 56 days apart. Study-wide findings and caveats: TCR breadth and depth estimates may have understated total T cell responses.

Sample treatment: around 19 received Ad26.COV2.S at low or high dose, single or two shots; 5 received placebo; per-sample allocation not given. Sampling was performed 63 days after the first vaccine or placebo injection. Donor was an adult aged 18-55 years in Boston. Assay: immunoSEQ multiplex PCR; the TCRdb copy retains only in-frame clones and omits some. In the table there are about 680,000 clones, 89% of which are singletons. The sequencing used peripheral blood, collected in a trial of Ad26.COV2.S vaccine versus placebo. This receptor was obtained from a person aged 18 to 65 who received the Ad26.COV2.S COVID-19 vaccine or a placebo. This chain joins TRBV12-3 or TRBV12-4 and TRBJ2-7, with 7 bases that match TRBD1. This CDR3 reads CASGQEWGEQYF. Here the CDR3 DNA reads TGTGCCAGCGGACAGGAATGGGGTGAGCAGTACTTC.